A single sample is the source of the 29 T cell receptor beta chains below, sequenced in a study of type 1 regulatory T cells. TCRdb re-called the reads through MiXCR, storing one row per CDR3 protein. This table holds roughly 68,000 distinct CDR3 sequences, around 57% found once. The antigens of these receptors remain unknown. The material sequenced was cultured T cells, either the whole culture or a sorted T cell fraction (not recorded which). Documented subset: Tr1-enriched cell product generated in vitro against host alloantigens. All receptors come from a human donor in good health.

The CDR3 region is CATSDTDRGSNEQFF. CDR3 nucleotides: TGTGCCACCAGTGATACGGACAGGGGGTCTAATGAGCAGTTCTTC. The rearrangement joins TRBV24-1 to TRBJ2-1; 10 bases are a match to TRBD1. V trimming: 3 bases; J trimming: 7 bases; junction bases outside the gene matches: 5. Germline CDR1 reads KGHDR; CDR2 reads SFDVKD. The CDR3 runs 15 residues.

The chain employs TRBV20-1 and TRBJ2-7; 9 nucleotides line up with TRBD1. This CDR3 comprises 14 residues. V was clipped by 2 bases and J by 2 bases; unmatched bases: 4. Germline V CDR1 and CDR2: DFQATT, SNEGSKA (reference sequence). Here the CDR3 DNA reads TGCAGTGCTAGAACAGGGGGCCTGCCCTACGAGCAGTACTTC. Amino acid sequence: CSARTGGLPYEQYF.

The chain couples TRBV19 to TRBJ1-5, with D maybe TRBD1 (5 bases). Germline V gene data show CDR1 as LNHDA and CDR2 as SQIVND (reference sequence). The CDR3 loop spans 12 amino acids. V shed 7 bases and J shed 7 bases, with 11 bases lying between them. CDR3 sequence reads: CASNRFNQPQHF. The CDR3 DNA reads TGTGCCAGTAACAGGTTCAACCAGCCCCAGCATTTT.

The sample holds a few counts of this clonotype. The chain has TRBV29-1 and TRBJ2-5, with TRBD1 identical over 8 bases. V dropped 2 bases and J dropped 5; count of bases not matched to a gene: 4. The CDR3 length is 13 residues. The germline gives CDR1 SQVTM, CDR2 ANQGSEA. CDR3 nucleotide sequence: TGCAGCGTTGAACAGGGGGCGGGTGAGACCCAGTACTTC. This gives the protein CSVEQGAGETQYF.

The chain carries TRBV18 and TRBJ2-7; D is perhaps TRBD2 (6 bases). Looked up from germline, CDR1 is KGHSH and CDR2 is LQKENI. This CDR3 has 14 residues. Trimming removed 6 bases from V and 2 bases from J, with 14 bases in between. The CDR3 sequence is CASSTSGVPYEQYF. CDR3 nucleotides: TGTGCCAGCTCGACCTCGGGGGTACCCTACGAGCAGTACTTC. The full variable domain, its missing parts supplied by reference TRBV18 and TRBJ2-7, is NAGVMQNPRHLVRRRGQEARLRCSPMKGHSHVYWYRQLPEEGLKFMVYLQKENIIDESGMPKERFSAEFPKEGPSILRIQQVVRGDSAAYFCASSTSGVPYEQYFGPGTRLTVT.

This clonotype was seen a single time. CDR3 in DNA: TGCAGTGCTGGTAGTTCCCGGACATCTCGCTCACCCCTCCACTTT. This gives the protein CSAGSSRTSRSPLHF. The chain has TRBV20-1 and TRBJ1-6, with D perhaps TRBD1 (5 bases). The V and J ends lost 5 bases and 10 bases respectively, with 21 bases between them. The CDR3 covers 15 residues. Germline loops: CDR1 DFQATT, CDR2 SNEGSKA (reference sequence).

The chain links TRBV6-6 to TRBJ1-2, with a tentative D call TRBD1 (6 bases). The CDR3 covers 12 residues. Germline CDR1 MNHNY, CDR2 SVGAGI (reference sequence). Trimming took 5 bases from V and 13 from J, leaving 17 bases between them. The DNA for the CDR3 is TGTGCCAGCAGTAAAAGTACAGGGAATCCCACCTTC. Its translation: CASSKSTGNPTF.

This chain links TRBV20-1 with TRBJ2-5, with 8 bases matching TRBD1. Trimming at V came to 6 bases and at J to 3 bases, leaving 9 bases not matched to a gene. Germline lookup yields CDR1 DFQATT and CDR2 SNEGSKA (reference sequence). The CDR3 loop spans 14 amino acids. CDR3: CSAITGGIEETQYF. CDR3 DNA: TGCAGTGCCATCACAGGGGGAATCGAAGAGACCCAGTACTTC.

The chain has TRBV10-2 and TRBJ2-3, with 8 bases identical to TRBD1. V lost 3 bases and J lost 4; bases outside the gene matches: 6. Germline values: CDR1 WSHSY, CDR2 SAAADI. The CDR3 totals 15 residues. CDR3 in DNA: TGCGCCAGCAGTGAAACAACAGGGGGGTCAGATACGCAGTATTTT. Amino acid sequence: CASSETTGGSDTQYF.

This rearrangement joins TRBV5-1 to TRBJ2-3, with TRBD2 matching 9 bases. The V gene end was trimmed by 0 bases and the J gene end by 4 bases; junction bases not matched to a gene: 9. CDR1 SGHRS and CDR2 YFSETQ come from the germline V gene. This CDR3 has 17 residues. CDR3: CASSLDLSGSGADTQYF. CDR3 nucleotides: TGCGCCAGCAGCTTGGACCTTAGCGGGAGTGGAGCAGATACGCAGTATTTT.

V and J are TRBV10-3 and TRBJ2-7, with 7 bases identical to TRBD2. CDR3 length: 14 amino acids. With V trimmed by 5 bases and J by 6 bases, 10 bases remained unmatched. Germline-derived CDR1 and CDR2 are ENHRY and SYGVKD. In DNA form, the CDR3 reads TGTGCCATCAGTTTAGCGGGCGACCTCGCCGAGCAGTACTTC. It translates to CAISLAGDLAEQYF.

The rearrangement joins TRBV30 to TRBJ1-2; D unresolved. The CDR3 is made up of 14 amino acids. V was clipped by 4 bases and J by 2 bases, with 14 bases between them. Per germline, CDR1 GTSNPN and CDR2 SVGIG (reference sequence). CDR3 in amino acids: CAWIHWNSNYGYTF. CDR3 in DNA: TGTGCCTGGATACATTGGAATTCAAACTATGGCTACACCTTC.

The chain carries TRBV20-1 and TRBJ2-5; the D gene is possibly TRBD2 (5 bases). Trimming shortened V by 0 bases and J by 5 bases, and 13 bases separated the two germline ends. This CDR3 is built from 14 residues. Germline V lookup: CDR1 DFQATT, CDR2 SNEGSKA (reference sequence). CDR3 amino acids: CSARDYVAPETQYF. The CDR3 DNA reads TGCAGTGCTAGAGATTATGTAGCGCCGGAGACCCAGTACTTC.

The J gene is TRBJ2-1, the V gene TRBV5-1; unclear D gene. This CDR3 is 12 amino acids long. In germline, CDR1 is SGHRS, CDR2 YFSETQ. V was trimmed by 0 bases and J by 15 bases, leaving 13 bases between them. The CDR3 reads CASSLEGPIRFF. CDR3 bases: TGCGCCAGCAGCTTGGAAGGACCGATCAGGTTCTTC.

The rearrangement links TRBV2 to TRBJ2-3; 10 positions match TRBD2. Per the germline V gene, CDR1 is SNHLY and CDR2 is FYNNEI. The CDR3 extends over 16 amino acids. Trimming at V came to 6 bases and at J to 7 bases, leaving 13 bases not matched to a gene. CDR3 amino acids: CASRGFGTSESNTQYF. CDR3 in DNA: TGTGCCAGCAGGGGATTCGGGACTAGCGAATCGAATACGCAGTATTTT.

This clonotype has more than one count but fewer than ten. The chain uses TRBV20-1 and TRBJ2-1, with 13 bases fitting TRBD2. With 4 bases clipped from V and 5 bases from J, the junction kept 8 bases outside the gene matches. Germline V gene data show CDR1 as DFQATT and CDR2 as SNEGSKA (reference sequence). The CDR3 runs 16 residues. The CDR3 is CSANRLAGGTHNEQFF. CDR3 in DNA: TGCAGTGCTAACCGACTAGCGGGAGGTACCCACAATGAGCAGTTCTTC.

This clonotype was counted between two and nine times. This chain uses TRBV28 with TRBJ1-6; 12 bases line up with TRBD1. V lost 10 bases to trimming and J lost 13 bases; unmatched junction nucleotides: 5. Germline V CDR1 and CDR2: MDHEN, SYDVKM. The CDR3 sequence is 12 residues long. CDR3 loop: CATGTGGSPLHF. The CDR3 DNA reads TGTGCCACCGGGACAGGGGGCAGTCCCCTCCACTTT.

A remark on this clonotype: One junction end disagrees with the germline gene, perhaps due to a read error. V gene TRBV19 combines with J gene TRBJ2-3; D is unclear. CDR3 length: 13 amino acids. Germline CDR1 LNHDA, CDR2 SQIVND (reference sequence). CDR3 DNA sequence: TGTGCCAGTAGCCTAATACCGCGAGATATGCAGTATTTT. This sequence encodes CASSLIPRDMQYF.

The chain employs TRBV3-1 and TRBJ1-1; TRBD1 matches 7 bases. V shed 3 bases and J 4 bases; nucleotides not matched to a gene: 5. This CDR3 comprises 14 residues. Germline V gives CDR1 LGHDT, CDR2 YNNKEL (reference sequence). In DNA, the CDR3 is TGTGCCAGCAGCCAGACAGGGTATGGCACTGAAGCTTTCTTT. Translation: CASSQTGYGTEAFF.

V is TRBV6-2 or TRBV6-3 and J is TRBJ2-7; no clear D gene. The germline V gene encodes CDR1 MNHEY and CDR2 SVGEGT. The CDR3 is 13 amino acids. Between the trimmed V and J ends, which lost 2 bases and 2 bases, there was a span of 7 bases. DNA for the CDR3: TGTGCCAGCAGTTACAAGCTAACCTACGAGCAGTACTTC. Protein product: CASSYKLTYEQYF.

J is TRBJ2-5 and V is TRBV20-1; no clear D. The germline V and J ends were trimmed by 3 bases and 2 bases, with 7 bases remaining between them. Germline V lookup: CDR1 DFQATT, CDR2 SNEGSKA (reference sequence). The CDR3 length is 12 residues. In DNA form, the CDR3 reads TGCAGTGCTAGTACTGATCAAGAGACCCAGTACTTC. Its protein product is CSASTDQETQYF.

V is TRBV15 and J is TRBJ2-1; 10 bases fit TRBD2. Germline V gives CDR1 LNHNV, CDR2 YYDKDF (reference sequence). The junction had 5 bases not matched to a gene; V was cut back by 0 bases and J by 0 bases. The CDR3 totals 18 residues. Here the CDR3 DNA reads TGTGCCACCAGCAGAGATGGTAGCGGGAGGCCCTCCTACAATGAGCAGTTCTTC. It encodes CATSRDGSGRPSYNEQFF.

The rearrangement links TRBV5-6 to TRBJ2-7, with TRBD2 as a possible D gene (5 bases). In germline, CDR1 is SGHDT, CDR2 YYEEEE. The CDR3 sequence is 15 residues long. Trimming cost V 1 base and J 7 bases, with 18 bases left between them. The CDR3, as DNA: TGTGCCAGCAGCTTGAGGTCACTAGTGGGAGAAGAGCAGTACTTC. Translated: CASSLRSLVGEEQYF.

This clonotype came up once. The chain carries TRBV24-1 and TRBJ2-5, with TRBD2 matching over 7 bases. V lost 7 bases to trimming and J lost 4 bases; unmatched junction nucleotides: 5. Per the germline V gene, CDR1 is KGHDR and CDR2 is SFDVKD. The CDR3 totals 13 residues. CDR3 nucleotides: TGTGCCACCAGCCAATGGGAGGGAGAGACCCAGTACTTC. It translates to CATSQWEGETQYF.

The gene calls are TRBV6-2 or TRBV6-3 and TRBJ1-5; 8 bases are shared with TRBD1. Unmatched junction bases numbered 7, after V lost 5 bases and J lost 7 bases. This CDR3 has 14 amino acids. Germline values: CDR1 MNHEY, CDR2 SVGEGT. The CDR3 reads CASSTRQGRQPQHF. CDR3 coding DNA: TGTGCCAGCAGTACCCGACAGGGGAGACAGCCCCAGCATTTT.

The CDR3: CASSIAASNTGELFF. The CDR3 DNA reads TGTGCCAGTAGTATAGCTGCCTCGAACACCGGGGAGCTGTTTTTT. The chain couples TRBV19 to TRBJ2-2; no reliable D call. The V end lost 1 base, the J end lost 0 bases, and 6 bases lay between the germline ends. Germline V gene lookup returns CDR1 LNHDA and CDR2 SQIVND (reference sequence). The CDR3 covers 15 residues.

This clonotype was seen at least ten times. The rearrangement joins TRBV3-1 to TRBJ2-1, with 10 bases lining up with TRBD2. The CDR3 has 20 residues. J gave up 0 bases and V 0 bases, and 11 bases lay outside the gene matches. Germline V lookup: CDR1 LGHDT, CDR2 YNNKEL (reference sequence). CDR3 amino acids: CASSQETSGIARSSYNEQFF. DNA of the CDR3: TGTGCCAGCAGCCAAGAAACTAGCGGGATTGCAAGAAGCTCCTACAATGAGCAGTTCTTC.

The V and J genes are TRBV9 and TRBJ1-2; weak D call: TRBD1 (6 bases). V was cut by 0 bases and J by 2 bases, with 11 bases left in between. The germline V gene has CDR1 SGDLS and CDR2 YYNGEE. The CDR3 totals 15 residues. The CDR3 region is CASSVAGTQNYGYTF. The CDR3 bases are TGTGCCAGCAGCGTAGCAGGGACACAAAACTATGGCTACACCTTC. Full variable domain (missing parts from reference TRBV9 and TRBJ1-2): DSGVTQTPKHLITATGQRVTLRCSPRSGDLSVYWYQQSLDQGLQFLIQYYNGEERAKGNILERFSAQQFPDLHSELNLSSLELGDSALYFCASSVAGTQNYGYTFGSGTRLTVV.

In this sample, this clonotype is medium-sized (0.01 to 0.1%). This chain connects TRBV20-1 to TRBJ1-6; D is uncertain. The CDR3 runs 13 residues. The ends were cut back, 0 bases at V and 10 bases at J, with 10 bases in the middle. The germline CDR1 and CDR2 sequences are DFQATT and SNEGSKA (reference sequence). DNA for the CDR3: TGCAGTGCTAGAGATCTGGCGGGGTCACCCCTCCACTTT. It translates to CSARDLAGSPLHF.